These T cell receptor beta chains were read from a single sample in a study of cytotoxic CD8 clonotypes in ibrutinib-treated CLL. Generated by immunoSEQ multiplex PCR, the TCRdb table keeps only in-frame clones and is missing some. Of roughly 300,000 clones listed, 70% to 80% are singletons. Material: PBMCs, obtained at disease progression, from a patient treated with ibrutinib. These TCRs come from a human donor with chronic lymphocytic leukemia. The CDR3 runs from the conserved cysteine through the conserved F or W. A D gene is named only where the DNA matches it firmly. Only part of the rows carry a size: once, few, many, or a class if the clone is expanded.

V gene,D gene,clone size,CDR3 length,J gene,CDR3 DNA,CDR3 protein
TRBV5-1,NA,few,16,TRBJ2-2,TGCGCCAGCAGCTTTAACAGGCCCCCGAACACCGGGGAGCTGTTTTTT,CASSFNRPPNTGELFF
TRBV5-1,NA,NA,16,TRBJ2-2,TGCGCCAGCATTAGCCTTCCTGGGCAAGCCACCGGGGAGCTGTTTTTT,CASISLPGQATGELFF
TRBV13,NA,once,14,TRBJ2-3,TGTGCCAGCAGCCTATTACATAGCGGCCATACGCAGTATTTT,CASSLLHSGHTQYF
TRBV7-6,NA,NA,12,TRBJ1-2,TGTGCCAGCAGCTTGGACGGATATGGCTACACCTTC,CASSLDGYGYTF
TRBV9,TRBD2,once,15,TRBJ2-7,TGTGCCAGCAGCTTAAGCGGGAGTATCTCCTACGAGCAGTACTTC,CASSLSGSISYEQYF
TRBV9,TRBD2,once,16,TRBJ2-1,TGTGCCAGCAGCGTTACCGGGACTAGCGGATTAAATGAGCAGTTCTTC,CASSVTGTSGLNEQFF
TRBV7-9,NA,NA,17,TRBJ1-1,TGTGCCAGCAGCCCATTACCCGTTTTTAGGGATAACACTGAAGCTTTCTTT,CASSPLPVFRDNTEAFF
TRBV4-1,NA,many,15,TRBJ2-7,TGCGCCAGCAGCCAGAGAGACATAATAGGCCACGAGCAGTACTTC,CASSQRDIIGHEQYF
TRBV7-9,NA,NA,14,TRBJ1-1,TGTGCCGAACGGCAGGGAGCGGTGAACACTGAAGCTTTCTTT,CAERQGAVNTEAFF
TRBV7-8,NA,NA,13,TRBJ1-3,TGTGCCAGCAGCCCTCCGGGCGGGAACACCATATATTTT,CASSPPGGNTIYF
TRBV9,TRBD1,NA,14,TRBJ2-7,TGTGCCAGCAACACCGGGACAGGGGTTGGCGAGCAGTACTTC,CASNTGTGVGEQYF
TRBV11-2,NA,NA,14,TRBJ1-6,TGTGCCAGCAGCTCGAGAGCTTATAATTCACCCCTCCACTTT,CASSSRAYNSPLHF
TRBV2,NA,NA,13,TRBJ1-2,TGTGCCAGCAGTGTCAAACAGGGCTATGGCTACACCTTC,CASSVKQGYGYTF
TRBV2,NA,NA,13,TRBJ2-3,TGTGCCAGCGGACAGCCGAACACAGATACGCAGTATTTT,CASGQPNTDTQYF
TRBV28,NA,NA,13,TRBJ1-2,TGTGCCAGCAGTTTTTACAGGGCGTATGGCTACACCTTC,CASSFYRAYGYTF
TRBV11-2,NA,NA,12,TRBJ1-1,TGTGCCAGCAGCTTAAGAGGAGTTGAAGCTTTCTTT,CASSLRGVEAFF
TRBV18,TRBD2,NA,16,TRBJ2-2,TGTGCCAGCTCACCACGGACTAGAGGGTATACCGGGGAGCTGTTTTTT,CASSPRTRGYTGELFF
TRBV11-2,TRBD2,NA,16,TRBJ2-5,TGTGCCAGCAGCTTCCGAGGCGGAGGGAGGGGAGAGACCCAGTACTTC,CASSFRGGGRGETQYF
TRBV2,NA,NA,12,TRBJ2-7,TGTGCCAGCAGAGTCAGGTCCAGCGAGCAGTACTTC,CASRVRSSEQYF
TRBV6-5,NA,NA,13,TRBJ1-2,TGTGCCAGCAGCCTTACTCCCCCCGGGGGCTACACCTTC,CASSLTPPGGYTF